A selection of T cell receptor beta chains follows, all from one sample in a study of cytomegalovirus exposure and HLA in healthy donors. TCRdb's copy holds only in-frame clones and misses some; the assay was immunoSEQ multiplex PCR. This table holds about 200,000 clones, 80% found once. The source material was PBMCs. The receptors stem from a woman aged 40 to 50 in good health and CMV-seronegative. CDR3s include the opening cysteine and the closing phenylalanine or tryptophan. D genes are given only for firm matches. Size values are once, few and many counts, or a class for expanded clones, and some rows have none.

d_gene: NA; j_gene: TRBJ1-2; abundance: few; v_gene: TRBV7-2; CDR3aa: CASSPSVGDNNYGYTF; CDR3nt: TGTGCCAGCAGCCCTAGCGTAGGGGATAACAACTATGGCTACACCTTC
d_gene: NA; j_gene: TRBJ1-1; abundance: NA; v_gene: TRBV7-9; CDR3aa: CSSSLNGQGKSFF; CDR3nt: TGTTCCAGCAGCTTAAATGGGCAGGGGAAGTCTTTCTTT
d_gene: NA; j_gene: TRBJ2-7; abundance: NA; v_gene: TRBV27; CDR3aa: CASSPRTPTQYF; CDR3nt: TGTGCCAGCAGCCCTCGGACACCGACGCAGTACTTC
d_gene: TRBD2; j_gene: TRBJ2-1; abundance: NA; v_gene: TRBV11-2; CDR3aa: CASSLNPGLDYNEQFF; CDR3nt: TGTGCCAGCAGCCTAAACCCGGGACTAGATTACAATGAGCAGTTCTTC
d_gene: TRBD2; j_gene: TRBJ2-7; abundance: NA; v_gene: TRBV9; CDR3aa: CASSVGGLAGAVEQYF; CDR3nt: TGTGCCAGCAGCGTAGGGGGACTAGCGGGAGCCGTCGAGCAGTACTTC
d_gene: TRBD2; j_gene: TRBJ2-3; abundance: NA; v_gene: TRBV7-2; CDR3aa: CASSLPLAGGWGTDTQYF; CDR3nt: TGTGCCAGCAGCTTACCCCTAGCGGGAGGGTGGGGCACAGATACGCAGTATTTT
d_gene: NA; j_gene: TRBJ2-2; abundance: NA; v_gene: TRBV2; CDR3aa: CASREVAITGELFF; CDR3nt: TGTGCCTCCAGGGAAGTGGCAATCACCGGGGAGCTGTTTTTT
d_gene: NA; j_gene: TRBJ2-5; abundance: NA; v_gene: TRBV29-1; CDR3aa: CSVEETGETQYF; CDR3nt: TGCAGCGTTGAAGAGACAGGCGAGACCCAGTACTTC
d_gene: NA; j_gene: TRBJ2-2; abundance: NA; v_gene: TRBV7-3; CDR3aa: CASSLRGGSNTGELFF; CDR3nt: TGTGCCAGCAGCTTAAGAGGAGGCTCGAACACCGGGGAGCTGTTTTTT
d_gene: TRBD2; j_gene: TRBJ2-1; abundance: NA; v_gene: TRBV15; CDR3aa: CASGLAGSGSYNEQFF; CDR3nt: TGTGCCTCCGGACTAGCGGGGTCGGGTTCCTACAATGAGCAGTTCTTC
d_gene: TRBD2; j_gene: TRBJ2-1; abundance: NA; v_gene: TRBV5-4; CDR3aa: CASSLGAGGINEQFF; CDR3nt: TGTGCCAGCAGCTTAGGAGCGGGAGGTATAAATGAGCAGTTCTTC
d_gene: NA; j_gene: TRBJ1-2; abundance: NA; v_gene: TRBV5-6; CDR3aa: CASSLAGGSYGYTF; CDR3nt: TGTGCCAGCAGCTTGGCGGGAGGAAGTTATGGCTACACCTTC
d_gene: TRBD1; j_gene: TRBJ2-7; abundance: once; v_gene: TRBV7-9; CDR3aa: CSSSLSGTGDLKQYF; CDR3nt: TGTTCCAGCAGCTTATCCGGGACAGGTGATTTGAAGCAGTACTTC
d_gene: TRBD1; j_gene: TRBJ2-5; abundance: NA; v_gene: TRBV5-1; CDR3aa: CASSWGQATQETQYF; CDR3nt: TGCGCCAGCAGCTGGGGACAGGCCACACAAGAGACCCAGTACTTC
d_gene: TRBD1; j_gene: TRBJ1-3; abundance: NA; v_gene: TRBV6-5; CDR3aa: CASSYSPRGPGNTIYF; CDR3nt: TGTGCCAGCAGTTATTCTCCCAGGGGGCCTGGAAACACCATATATTTT
d_gene: TRBD2; j_gene: TRBJ2-7; abundance: NA; v_gene: TRBV9; CDR3aa: CASSVAYSGVEQYF; CDR3nt: TGTGCCAGCAGCGTAGCGTATAGCGGGGTAGAGCAGTACTTC
d_gene: TRBD2; j_gene: TRBJ2-1; abundance: few; v_gene: TRBV11-3; CDR3aa: CASSPPGAGDYNEQFF; CDR3nt: TGTGCCAGCAGCCCCCCCGGGGCGGGAGATTACAATGAGCAGTTCTTC
d_gene: NA; j_gene: TRBJ2-1; abundance: NA; v_gene: TRBV11-3; CDR3aa: CASSLAIGRAPYNEQFF; CDR3nt: TGTGCCAGCAGCTTAGCGATTGGCAGGGCCCCCTACAATGAGCAGTTCTTC
d_gene: TRBD2; j_gene: TRBJ2-2; abundance: NA; v_gene: TRBV5-1; CDR3aa: CASSRWAGGENTGELFF; CDR3nt: TGCGCCAGCAGCCGTTGGGCGGGAGGAGAGAACACCGGGGAGCTGTTTTTT
d_gene: TRBD1; j_gene: TRBJ2-2; abundance: NA; v_gene: TRBV4-1; CDR3aa: CASSQVEGAAGGELFF; CDR3nt: TGCGCCAGCAGCCAAGTCGAGGGGGCGGCCGGCGGGGAGCTGTTTTTT
d_gene: TRBD2; j_gene: TRBJ2-2; abundance: few; v_gene: TRBV5-8; CDR3aa: CASSFWTFGRDTGELFF; CDR3nt: TGTGCCAGCAGCTTTTGGACGTTCGGGAGGGACACCGGGGAGCTGTTTTTT
d_gene: TRBD1; j_gene: TRBJ1-6; abundance: NA; v_gene: TRBV5-1; CDR3aa: CASSSTTGAGSPLHF; CDR3nt: TGCGCCAGCAGCTCGACGACAGGGGCGGGTTCACCCCTCCACTTT
d_gene: TRBD1; j_gene: TRBJ1-5; abundance: NA; v_gene: TRBV5-4; CDR3aa: CASSLAGTGGNQPQHF; CDR3nt: TGTGCCAGCAGCTTGGCTGGGACAGGGGGCAATCAGCCCCAGCATTTT
d_gene: NA; j_gene: TRBJ2-3; abundance: few; v_gene: TRBV20-1; CDR3aa: CSARVRRGGYF; CDR3nt: TGCAGTGCTAGAGTCCGGCGAGGCGGGTATTTT